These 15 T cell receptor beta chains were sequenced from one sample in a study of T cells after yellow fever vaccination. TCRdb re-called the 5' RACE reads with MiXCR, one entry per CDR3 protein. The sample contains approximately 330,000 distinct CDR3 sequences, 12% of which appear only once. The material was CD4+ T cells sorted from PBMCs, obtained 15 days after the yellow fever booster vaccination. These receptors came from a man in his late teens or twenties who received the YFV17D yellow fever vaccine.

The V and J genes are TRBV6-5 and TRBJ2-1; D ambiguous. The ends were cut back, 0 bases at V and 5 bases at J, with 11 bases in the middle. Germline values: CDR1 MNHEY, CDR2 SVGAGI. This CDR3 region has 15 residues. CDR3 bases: TGTGCCAGCAGTTACTCGCACCTAATCGACAATGAGCAGTTCTTC. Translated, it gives CASSYSHLIDNEQFF.

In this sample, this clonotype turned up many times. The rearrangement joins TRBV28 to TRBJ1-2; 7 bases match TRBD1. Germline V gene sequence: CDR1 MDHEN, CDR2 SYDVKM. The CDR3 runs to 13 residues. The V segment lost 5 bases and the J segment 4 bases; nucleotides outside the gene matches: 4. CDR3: CASSTGTAYGYTF. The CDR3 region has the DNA TGTGCCAGCAGTACCGGGACAGCCTATGGCTACACCTTC.

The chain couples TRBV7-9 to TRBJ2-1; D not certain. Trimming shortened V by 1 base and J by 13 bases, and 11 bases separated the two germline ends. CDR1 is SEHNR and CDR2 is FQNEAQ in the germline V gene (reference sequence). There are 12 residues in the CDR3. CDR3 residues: CASSLGAAFQFF. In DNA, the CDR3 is TGTGCCAGCAGCTTAGGCGCCGCGTTTCAGTTCTTC.

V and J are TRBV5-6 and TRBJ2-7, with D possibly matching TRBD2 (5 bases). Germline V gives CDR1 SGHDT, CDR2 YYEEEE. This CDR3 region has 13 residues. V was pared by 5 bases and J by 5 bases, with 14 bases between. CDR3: CASRPIGLHEQYF. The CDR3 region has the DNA TGTGCCAGCAGGCCGATTGGACTTCACGAGCAGTACTTC.

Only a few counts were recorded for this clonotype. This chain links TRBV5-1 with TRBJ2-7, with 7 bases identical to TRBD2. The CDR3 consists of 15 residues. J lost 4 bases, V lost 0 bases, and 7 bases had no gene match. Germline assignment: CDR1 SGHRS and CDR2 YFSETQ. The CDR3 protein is CASSLDVTSPYEQYF. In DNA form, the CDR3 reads TGCGCCAGCAGCTTGGACGTGACTAGCCCGTACGAGCAGTACTTC.

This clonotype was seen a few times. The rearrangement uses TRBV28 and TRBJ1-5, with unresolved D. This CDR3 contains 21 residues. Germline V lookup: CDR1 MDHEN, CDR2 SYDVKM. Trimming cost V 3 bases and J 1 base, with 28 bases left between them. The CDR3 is CASSLTVWSGAHSRSNQPQHF. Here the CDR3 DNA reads TGTGCCAGCAGTTTGACTGTGTGGTCCGGTGCTCACTCCCGCAGCAATCAGCCCCAGCATTTT.

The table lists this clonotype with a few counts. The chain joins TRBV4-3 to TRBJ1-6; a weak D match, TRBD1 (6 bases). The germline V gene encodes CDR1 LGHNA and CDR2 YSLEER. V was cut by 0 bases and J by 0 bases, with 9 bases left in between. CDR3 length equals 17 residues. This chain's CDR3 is CASSQDRGDSYNSPLHF. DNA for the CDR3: TGCGCCAGCAGCCAAGATAGGGGGGACTCCTATAATTCACCCCTCCACTTT.

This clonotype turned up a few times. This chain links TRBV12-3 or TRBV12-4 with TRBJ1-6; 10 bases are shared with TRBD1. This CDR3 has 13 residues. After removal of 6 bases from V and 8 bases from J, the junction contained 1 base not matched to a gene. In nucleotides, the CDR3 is TGTGCCAGCAGGGGGACAGGGGATTCACCCCTCCACTTT. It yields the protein CASRGTGDSPLHF.

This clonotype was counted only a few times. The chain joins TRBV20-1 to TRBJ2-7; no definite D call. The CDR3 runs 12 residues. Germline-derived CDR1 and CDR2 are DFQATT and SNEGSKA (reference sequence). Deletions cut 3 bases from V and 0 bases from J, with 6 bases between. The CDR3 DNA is TGCAGTGCTAGGGAACACTCCTACGAGCAGTACGTC. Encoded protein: CSAREHSYEQYV.

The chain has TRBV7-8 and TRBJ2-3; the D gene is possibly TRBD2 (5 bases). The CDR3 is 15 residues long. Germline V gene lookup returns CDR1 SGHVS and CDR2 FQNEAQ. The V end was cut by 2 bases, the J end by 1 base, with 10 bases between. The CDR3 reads CASSLYEGGTDTQYF. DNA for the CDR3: TGTGCCAGCAGCTTATACGAGGGAGGCACAGATACGCAGTATTTT. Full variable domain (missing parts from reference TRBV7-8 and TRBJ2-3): GAGVSQSPRYKVAKRGQDVALRCDPISGHVSLFWYQQALGQGPEFLTYFQNEAQLDKSGLPSDRFFAERPEGSVSTLKIQRTQQEDSAVYLCASSLYEGGTDTQYFGPGTRLTVL.

This CDR3 is CASSMVVGMNTEAFF. CDR3 DNA sequence: TGCGCCAGCAGTATGGTGGTCGGCATGAACACTGAAGCTTTCTTT. The chain is built from TRBV5-1 and TRBJ1-1; unclear D gene. The germline gives CDR1 SGHRS, CDR2 YFSETQ. The CDR3 covers 15 residues. V lost 5 bases to trimming and J lost 0 bases, with 14 bases between them.

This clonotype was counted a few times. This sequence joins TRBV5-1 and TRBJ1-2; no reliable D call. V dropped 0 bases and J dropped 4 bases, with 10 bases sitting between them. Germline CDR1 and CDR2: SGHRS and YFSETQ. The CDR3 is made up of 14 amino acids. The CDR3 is CASSLGQASYGYTF. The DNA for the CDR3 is TGCGCCAGCAGCTTGGGGCAGGCCAGCTATGGCTACACCTTC.

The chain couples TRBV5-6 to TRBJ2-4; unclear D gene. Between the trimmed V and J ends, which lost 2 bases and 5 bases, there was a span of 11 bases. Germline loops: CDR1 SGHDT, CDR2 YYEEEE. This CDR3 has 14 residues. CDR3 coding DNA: TGTGCCAGCAGCTTAAATACTCGAGAAAACATTCAGTACTTC. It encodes CASSLNTRENIQYF.

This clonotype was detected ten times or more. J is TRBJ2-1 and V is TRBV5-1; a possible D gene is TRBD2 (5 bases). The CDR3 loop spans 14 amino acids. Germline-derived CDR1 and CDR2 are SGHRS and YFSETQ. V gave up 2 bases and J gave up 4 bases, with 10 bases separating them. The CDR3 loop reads CASSLFGDYNEQFF. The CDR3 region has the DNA TGCGCCAGCAGCTTATTCGGGGATTACAATGAGCAGTTCTTC.

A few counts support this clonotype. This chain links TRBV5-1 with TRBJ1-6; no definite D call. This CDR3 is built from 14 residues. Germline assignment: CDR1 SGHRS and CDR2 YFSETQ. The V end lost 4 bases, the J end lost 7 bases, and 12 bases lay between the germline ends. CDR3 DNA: TGCGCCAGCAGCATACGGGATCTAAATTCACCCCTCCACTTT. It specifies CASSIRDLNSPLHF.